What follows describes a single T cell receptor (beta chain). Libraries were prepared by immunoSEQ multiplex PCR; TCRdb keeps only in-frame clonotypes and omits some of them. The repertoire holds 90,000 to 120,000 clones, about 86% seen once, with less than 3.5% in the top ten. This specimen comes from a study of blood T cell repertoires in COVID-19. This CDR3 contains 13 residues. The germline gives CDR1 SGDLS, CDR2 YYNGEE. The V end was cut by 4 bases, the J end by 1 base, with 8 bases between. Sample: PBMCs or T cells enriched from blood (not recorded which). The chain couples TRBV9 to TRBJ1-1; D remains unclear. The origin of this receptor is a woman aged 50 to 60 who had recovered from COVID-19. CDR3 sequence reads: CASSPPENTEAFF. CDR3 bases: TGTGCCAGCAGCCCCCCAGAGAACACTGAAGCTTTCTTT. Using reference TRBV9 and TRBJ1-1 for the parts outside the CDR3, the full variable domain is DSGVTQTPKHLITATGQRVTLRCSPRSGDLSVYWYQQSLDQGLQFLIQYYNGEERAKGNILERFSAQQFPDLHSELNLSSLELGDSALYFCASSPPENTEAFFGQGTRLTVV.